Below are 10 T cell receptor beta chains sequenced from a single sample in a study of blood T cells in healthy people across ages. Next came a second PCR, run for about 7 to 11 cycles, which used a sample-barcoded 5' primer along with a J-beta primer mix. TCRdb redid the calling of the 5' RACE reads with MiXCR, one entry per CDR3 protein. This table has about 1.8 million distinct CDR3 sequences, 49% appearing once. Sequencing input: blood. The source is a woman aged 40 to 50 in good health.

The chain has TRBV5-1 and TRBJ2-1; 9 bases match TRBD2. The CDR3 is 16 residues long. Germline V CDR1 and CDR2: SGHRS, YFSETQ. V lost 2 bases and J lost 1; bases outside the gene matches: 4. The CDR3: CASSFKTSGSYNEQFF. CDR3 nucleotide sequence: TGCGCCAGCAGCTTTAAGACTAGCGGTTCCTACAATGAGCAGTTCTTC.

The chain uses TRBV4-3 and TRBJ1-2; D might be TRBD1 (5 bases). The V end lost 0 bases, the J end lost 4 bases, and 12 bases lay between the germline ends. Germline assignment: CDR1 LGHNA and CDR2 YSLEER. The CDR3 contains 15 residues. CDR3 amino acids: CASSQDLRGSYGYTF. CDR3 DNA: TGCGCCAGCAGCCAAGATCTTCGGGGCTCCTATGGCTACACCTTC.

The J gene is TRBJ1-5, the V gene TRBV7-2, with a possible D match to TRBD1 (5 bases). Germline assignment: CDR1 SGHTA and CDR2 FQGNSA. The CDR3 extends over 16 amino acids. Trimming took off 3 bases at V and 4 bases at J, with 16 bases between the two ends. Here the CDR3 DNA reads TGTGCCAGCAGCTTGCTCCCAGGGATTTCTAATCAGCCCCAGCATTTT. Amino acids: CASSLLPGISNQPQHF. Filled out from reference TRBV7-2 and TRBJ1-5, the complete variable domain reads GAGVSQSPSNKVTEKGKDVELRCDPISGHTALYWYRQSLGQGLEFLIYFQGNSAPDKSGLPSDRFSAERTGGSVSTLTIQRTQQEDSAVYLCASSLLPGISNQPQHFGDGTRLSIL.

The rearrangement joins TRBV28 to TRBJ2-3, with a tentative D call TRBD2 (6 bases). The CDR3 has 15 residues. The ends were cut back, 6 bases at V and 3 bases at J, with 16 bases in the middle. CDR1 is MDHEN and CDR2 is SYDVKM in the germline V gene. The CDR3 DNA sequence: TGTGCCAGCAGGACACGGTTTCGGGGGACAGATACGCAGTATTTT. The encoded protein is CASRTRFRGTDTQYF. Full variable domain (remainder filled in from reference TRBV28 and TRBJ2-3): DVKVTQSSRYLVKRTGEKVFLECVQDMDHENMFWYRQDPGLGLRLIYFSYDVKMKEKGDIPEGYSVSREKKERFSLILESASTNQTSMYLCASRTRFRGTDTQYFGPGTRLTVL.

This clonotype occurred a few times. The CDR3 loop reads CASSPLAGITDTQYF. CDR3 bases: TGTGCCAGCAGCCCCCTGGCGGGGATCACAGATACGCAGTATTTT. This sequence joins TRBV7-6 and TRBJ2-3; TRBD2 might be the D (6 bases). The germline V and J ends were trimmed by 5 bases and 2 bases, with 14 bases remaining between them. From germline, CDR1 is SGHVS and CDR2 FNYEAQ. The CDR3 extends over 15 amino acids.

This chain connects TRBV7-9 to TRBJ2-7; TRBD2 agrees at 13 bases. Germline-derived CDR1 and CDR2 are SEHNR and FQNEAQ (reference sequence). The V and J ends lost 0 bases and 6 bases, in that order; junction bases with no gene match: 5. This CDR3 is built from 16 residues. In DNA form, the CDR3 reads TGTGCCAGCAGCTTAGCCCTGACTAGCGGGGGGTTCGAGCAGTACTTC. Its translation: CASSLALTSGGFEQYF. Looking up the rest from reference TRBV7-9 and TRBJ2-7 gives the full variable domain: DTGVSQNPRHKITKRGQNVTFRCDPISEHNRLYWYRQTLGQGPEFLTYFQNEAQLEKSRLLSDRFSAERPKGSFSTLEIQRTEQGDSAMYLCASSLALTSGGFEQYFGPGTRLTVT.

This clonotype was counted only a few times. The chain has TRBV4-2 and TRBJ2-4, with D perhaps TRBD1 (5 bases). The CDR3 is 16 residues long. V was pared by 5 bases and J by 0 bases, with 14 bases between. Germline values: CDR1 LGHNA, CDR2 YNFKEQ. The DNA for the CDR3 is TGTGCCAGCAGCACGACAGTCCGCCTAGCCAAAAACATTCAGTACTTC. Amino acid sequence: CASSTTVRLAKNIQYF.

The chain carries TRBV5-5 and TRBJ2-1; D may be TRBD1 (6 bases). The CDR3 runs to 15 residues. The V gene lost 4 bases and the J gene lost 0 bases, with 11 bases spanning the gap. CDR1 and CDR2 from the germline V gene are SGHKS and YYEKEE (reference sequence). The CDR3 nucleotides read TGTGCCAGCAGCGTGGGACACGTCTCCTACAATGAGCAGTTCTTC. Translated: CASSVGHVSYNEQFF.

This chain joins TRBV6-1 and TRBJ2-1; the D gene is possibly TRBD1 (6 bases). The V gene lost 0 bases and the J gene lost 2 bases, with 11 bases spanning the gap. The germline V gene has CDR1 MNHNS and CDR2 SASEGT. The length of the CDR3 is 16 residues. The CDR3 DNA follows: TGTGCCAGCAGTGAAGCGGCAGGGGCCCCCTACAATGAGCAGTTCTTC. Amino acid sequence: CASSEAAGAPYNEQFF.

This clonotype was observed a few times. Written as DNA, the CDR3 is TGTGCCAGCAGCCCGGACAGGGCAAGTAGAAATGAGCAGTTCTTC. Translating gives CASSPDRASRNEQFF. The rearrangement uses TRBV7-9 and TRBJ2-1, with TRBD1 matching 8 bases. The length of the CDR3 is 15 residues. Looked up from germline, CDR1 is SEHNR and CDR2 is FQNEAQ (reference sequence). V trimming: 5 bases; J trimming: 7 bases; junction bases outside the gene matches: 10.